This is a list of T cell receptor beta chains from one sample in a study of T cells in Graves' hyperthyroidism and ophthalmopathy. TCRdb processed the multiplex PCR reads anew with MiXCR; each CDR3 protein has one entry. The data show approximately 400,000 distinct CDR3 sequences, about 14% seen once. The sample was blood. These receptors all come from an older woman with Graves' hyperthyroidism. Each CDR3 is given with its conserved first and last residue. A D gene is named only where the DNA matches it firmly. Expanded clones get a size class; other rows say once, few or many, or leave the size out.

D gene,V gene,J gene,clone size,CDR3 DNA,CDR3 protein
.,TRBV7-6,TRBJ2-1,many,TGTGCCAGCAGCTTAAGAGTAGCCTCTTTACTGGGTGAGCAGTTCTTC,CASSLRVASLLGEQFF
TRBD1,TRBV18,TRBJ1-4,many,TGTGCCAGCTCACCGGGACAGGGGCGTGAAAAACTGTTTTTT,CASSPGQGREKLFF
.,TRBV7-2,TRBJ2-7,.,TGTGCCAGCAGCTTAATGAGGGGGGTCGGCTACGAGCAGTACTTC,CASSLMRGVGYEQYF
TRBD1,TRBV2,TRBJ1-4,many,TGTGCCAGCGGGCCGGGACAGGACGGACCACCGACTGAAAAACTGTTTTTT,CASGPGQDGPPTEKLFF
.,TRBV20-1,TRBJ1-2,many,TGCAGTGCTAGACCCCGGGGCAGGGCCTTTGGCTACACCTTC,CSARPRGRAFGYTF
.,TRBV2,TRBJ2-1,many,TGTGCCATCACCCCGGGACTCTTGGGCAATGAGCAGTTCTTC,CAITPGLLGNEQFF
.,TRBV7-3,TRBJ2-2,many,TGTGCCAGCAGCCCGGAAAGGGCGTCCGGGGAGCTGTTTTTT,CASSPERASGELFF
.,TRBV7-3,TRBJ2-3,many,TGTGCCAGCAGCTCGCAGGGGGGAGGGGATACGCAGTATTTT,CASSSQGGGDTQYF
.,TRBV6-1,TRBJ2-5,many,TGTGCCAGCACGGCCAACAGACAAGAGACCCAGTACTTC,CASTANRQETQYF
.,TRBV20-1,TRBJ2-3,many,TGCAGTGCCCCGCCGGGGTTACCTCGCACAGATACGCAGTATTTT,CSAPPGLPRTDTQYF
.,TRBV20-1,TRBJ2-5,many,TGCAGTGCTAGAGATACCGGCAGCGTCCAAGAGACCCAGTACTTC,CSARDTGSVQETQYF
TRBD2,TRBV18,TRBJ2-5,many,TGTGCCAGCTCCCCGGGAGGGGAGACCCAGTACTTC,CASSPGGETQYF
.,TRBV6-1,TRBJ2-1,many,TGTGCCAGCAGTGAATTAGGCTCTACCTACAATGAGCAGTTCTTC,CASSELGSTYNEQFF
.,TRBV7-2,TRBJ2-5,many,TGTGCCAGCAGCTTAGGGTACTACGTACTAGAGACCCAGTACTTC,CASSLGYYVLETQYF
.,TRBV15,TRBJ2-2,.,TGTGCCACCAGCAGAGATGAGGGGCGCGGGGAGCTGTTTTTT,CATSRDEGRGELFF
.,TRBV30,TRBJ2-7,.,TGTGCCTGGAGCGAAACACCGGCCGAGCAGTACTTC,CAWSETPAEQYF
TRBD2,TRBV7-2,TRBJ2-3,many,TGTGCCAGCAGCCCTAGGACTAGCGCAAGCACAGATACGCAGTATTTT,CASSPRTSASTDTQYF
.,TRBV7-9,TRBJ2-1,.,TGTGCCAGCAGCTTAGAACTGCACTCCTACAATGAGCAGTTCTTC,CASSLELHSYNEQFF
.,TRBV7-9,TRBJ2-3,few,TGTGCCAGCAGACAGCCCAACGATACGCAGTATTTT,CASRQPNDTQYF
TRBD1,TRBV28,TRBJ1-3,many,TGTGCCAGCAGCTCACTCACAGGGGGCACTGGAAACACCATATATTTT,CASSSLTGGTGNTIYF
TRBD1,TRBV28,TRBJ1-1,many,TGTGCCAGCAGTTTAGGGGGACAGGGTGACACTGAAGCTTTCTTT,CASSLGGQGDTEAFF
TRBD2,TRBV12-3/TRBV12-4,TRBJ2-3,many,TGTGCCACCCGGACTAGCGCCAACACAGATACGCAGTATTTT,CATRTSANTDTQYF
TRBD1,TRBV11-2,TRBJ2-7,.,TGTGCCAGCAGTTCGCGGACAGGGAACTACGAGCAGTACTTC,CASSSRTGNYEQYF
.,TRBV11-1,TRBJ2-7,.,TGTGCCAGCAGCACAAATTTCGCAGAGGGATCTAACGAGCAGTACTTC,CASSTNFAEGSNEQYF
.,TRBV18,TRBJ1-2,many,TGTGCCAGCTCACCAAACCGGCCAGGAGGGGGGGATGGCTACACCTTC,CASSPNRPGGGDGYTF
.,TRBV12-3/TRBV12-4,TRBJ2-7,.,TGTGCCAGCAGTACCACTAGTAGCGGGCAGTACTTC,CASSTTSSGQYF
.,TRBV19,TRBJ1-1,many,TGTGCCAGTAGTTCACAGGGAGGGAAAACTGAAGCTTTCTTT,CASSSQGGKTEAFF
.,TRBV11-3,TRBJ2-1,.,TGTGCCACTGAGGGGCCCAACAATGAGCAGTTCTTC,CATEGPNNEQFF
.,TRBV12-3/TRBV12-4,TRBJ1-5,many,TGTGCCAGCAGCTTAGACAGGTTCAATCAGCCCCAGCATTTT,CASSLDRFNQPQHF
.,TRBV19,TRBJ1-1,many,TGTGCCAGTAGTGGACAGCACATGAACACTGAAGCTTTCTTT,CASSGQHMNTEAFF
.,TRBV13,TRBJ2-1,many,TGTGCCAGCAGCTTACACCGGGACTCCCGCTCCTACAATGAGCAGTTCTTC,CASSLHRDSRSYNEQFF